This TCR beta chain came from a study of OX40 agonist ivuxolimab in advanced cancers. Generated by immunoSEQ multiplex PCR, the TCRdb table keeps only in-frame clones and is missing some. The repertoire holds around 41,000 clones, around 89% seen once, with 6% in the top ten. Germline V gene lookup returns CDR1 SEHNR and CDR2 FQNEAQ (reference sequence). The CDR3 contains 14 residues. The ends were cut back, 5 bases at V and 2 bases at J, with 10 bases in the middle. This clone turned up a few times. What it recognizes is unknown. Overall study findings and caveats: Some of the nonresponding patients also showed low levels of normalized T-cell clonal expansion.

This sample comprised CD4+ or CD8+ T cells sorted from blood, obtained in a trial of the OX40 agonist ivuxolimab. The chain links TRBV7-9 to TRBJ1-5; the D gene is possibly TRBD1 (6 bases). This receptor was identified in an adult with an advanced solid tumor such as melanoma, head and neck, liver or kidney cancer. CDR3 coding DNA: TGTGCCAGCAGCCAAGGGGGGGGCAATCAGCCCCAGCATTTT. This codes for CASSQGGGNQPQHF.